This entry lists 12 T cell receptor beta chains sequenced from one sample in a study of CD8+ T cells in alopecia areata. Following RNA extraction, reverse transcription yielded cDNA that acted as the sequencing template. The data were produced by immunoSEQ multiplex PCR, yet TCRdb's version contains in-frame clones alone and is incomplete. The sample carries 25,000 or so clones, around 53% recorded once. The sample comprised NKG2D-high CD8+ T cells sorted from blood. All receptors come from a human donor with alopecia areata.

This chain's CDR3 is CASSLEFEMGQYF. The CDR3 region has the DNA TGTGCCAGCAGCTTAGAGTTCGAAATGGGGCAGTATTTT. V gene TRBV11-2 combines with J gene TRBJ2-3; D remains unclear. This CDR3 has 13 amino acids. Germline loops: CDR1 SGHAT, CDR2 FQNNGV. Trimming took 0 bases from V and 11 from J, leaving 12 bases between them.

The chain employs TRBV13 and TRBJ1-2, with D possibly matching TRBD1 (6 bases). The CDR3 has 15 amino acids. Per germline, CDR1 PRHDT and CDR2 FYEKMQ (reference sequence). The V and J ends lost 3 bases and 5 bases respectively, with 16 bases between them. CDR3 loop: CASSFNRDGGYGYTF. CDR3 DNA: TGTGCCAGCAGCTTCAACAGGGATGGGGGTTATGGCTACACCTTC.

By share of the sample, this clone is medium-sized. The chain employs TRBV4-1 and TRBJ2-1; 8 nucleotides align to TRBD2. This CDR3 spans 15 amino acids. Trimming at V came to 4 bases and at J to 4 bases, leaving 6 bases not matched to a gene. Germline CDR1 reads MGHRA; CDR2 reads YSYEKL. The CDR3 DNA follows: TGCGCCAGCAGCCCTACGGGAGGGGGGTACAATGAGCAGTTCTTC. This translates into CASSPTGGGYNEQFF.

There are a few counts of this clone. The chain has TRBV10-2 and TRBJ2-5; no firm D call. This CDR3 is built from 14 residues. Trimming took 4 bases from V and 2 from J, leaving 11 bases between them. The germline gives CDR1 WSHSY, CDR2 SAAADI. DNA for the CDR3: TGCGCCAGCAGTGCGTCGGGTTTACAAGAGACCCAGTACTTC. It yields the protein CASSASGLQETQYF.

The sample holds a few counts of this clone. The genes are TRBV7-9 and TRBJ1-5; D not resolved. Germline CDR1 reads SEHNR; CDR2 reads FQNEAQ (reference sequence). The germline V and J ends were trimmed by 0 bases and 2 bases, with 11 bases remaining between them. The CDR3 is 16 amino acids. In DNA, the CDR3 is TGTGCCAGCAGCTTAGCTTGGGGTGGGGGCAATCAGCCCCAGCATTTT. This encodes CASSLAWGGGNQPQHF.

The chain recombines TRBV6-6 with TRBJ2-7; D perhaps matches TRBD2 (5 bases). Trimming removed 2 bases at V and 2 bases at J, with 10 bases between. The CDR3 is 14 residues long. Germline V gene data show CDR1 as MNHNY and CDR2 as SVGAGI (reference sequence). CDR3 loop: CASSYGTGAYEQYF. CDR3 DNA sequence: TGTGCCAGCAGTTACGGTACCGGGGCCTACGAGCAGTACTTC.

The chain couples TRBV7-2 to TRBJ1-3; 7 bases line up with TRBD1. V dropped 2 bases and J dropped 0; count of bases not matched to a gene: 4. Germline values: CDR1 SGHTA, CDR2 FQGNSA. The CDR3 loop spans 16 amino acids. This chain's CDR3 is CASSLLDRSSGNTIYF. CDR3 nucleotide sequence: TGTGCCAGCAGCTTACTGGACAGGAGCTCTGGAAACACCATATATTTT.

This clone was picked up one time. CDR3 residues: CASSPGTSGRDRQETQYF. As DNA, the CDR3 is TGCGCCAGCAGCCCAGGGACTAGCGGGAGGGATCGGCAAGAGACCCAGTACTTC. J is TRBJ2-5 and V is TRBV5-1; 16 bases agree with TRBD2. Germline V lookup: CDR1 SGHRS, CDR2 YFSETQ. There are 18 residues in the CDR3. The V gene end was trimmed by 4 bases and the J gene end by 2 bases; junction bases not matched to a gene: 8.

The chain carries TRBV7-9 and TRBJ2-3; D might be TRBD1 or TRBD2, each matching 6 bases. The CDR3 is made up of 15 amino acids. Germline lookup yields CDR1 SEHNR and CDR2 FQNEAQ (reference sequence). Trimming shortened V by 3 bases and J by 2 bases, and 12 bases separated the two germline ends. The CDR3 sequence is CASSLGGLNTDTQYF. CDR3 coding DNA: TGTGCCAGCAGCTTGGGGGGCCTGAACACAGATACGCAGTATTTT.

The J gene is TRBJ1-2, the V gene TRBV9; D remains ambiguous. The V and J ends lost 3 bases and 2 bases respectively, with 8 bases between them. The germline CDR1 and CDR2 sequences are SGDLS and YYNGEE. This CDR3 is built from 13 residues. The CDR3 sequence is CASSDAENYGYTF. The CDR3 DNA sequence: TGTGCCAGCAGCGACGCAGAGAACTATGGCTACACCTTC. The full variable domain, with the rest looked up from reference TRBV9 and TRBJ1-2, is DSGVTQTPKHLITATGQRVTLRCSPRSGDLSVYWYQQSLDQGLQFLIQYYNGEERAKGNILERFSAQQFPDLHSELNLSSLELGDSALYFCASSDAENYGYTFGSGTRLTVV.

The table lists this clone with a count of one. V usage is TRBV28 and J usage is TRBJ2-1; D gene unclear. The CDR3 contains 13 residues. V dropped 5 bases and J dropped 15 bases, with 20 bases sitting between them. CDR1 MDHEN and CDR2 SYDVKM come from the germline V gene. The CDR3 is CASSLTPTSEGFF. CDR3 DNA sequence: TGTGCCAGCAGTCTCACTCCAACTTCCGAAGGGTTCTTC. Complete variable domain (other parts from reference TRBV28 and TRBJ2-1): DVKVTQSSRYLVKRTGEKVFLECVQDMDHENMFWYRQDPGLGLRLIYFSYDVKMKEKGDIPEGYSVSREKKERFSLILESASTNQTSMYLCASSLTPTSEGFFGPGTRLTVL.

This clone was detected only a few times. As DNA, the CDR3 is TGTGCCAGCAGCTCAAAGGGCATTCTATCCTACGAGCAGTACTTC. Residues: CASSSKGILSYEQYF. This rearrangement joins TRBV5-5 to TRBJ2-7; D is undetermined. Per germline, CDR1 SGHKS and CDR2 YYEKEE (reference sequence). Trimming removed 3 bases at V and 1 base at J, with 14 bases between. The CDR3 spans 15 residues.